The 16 T cell receptor beta chains given below trace back to one sample, sequenced in a study of Graves' ophthalmopathy and Graves' hyperthyroidism. RNA transcripts yielded amplified TCR beta CDR3 regions. Second-round multiplex PCR came after a first-round RT-PCR that employed HTBI primers. TCRdb called the multiplex PCR reads again in MiXCR, with one record for every CDR3 protein. The sample yields 500,000 to 700,000 distinct CDR3 sequences, less than 40% seen once. Sequencing was carried out using peripheral blood or thyroid tissue (not recorded which). These receptors originate from an adult man with Graves' hyperthyroidism.

The chain is built from TRBV24-1 and TRBJ1-5; a weak D match, TRBD1 (5 bases). Trimming cost V 4 bases and J 11 bases, with 20 bases left between them. There are 15 residues in the CDR3. The germline V gene has CDR1 KGHDR and CDR2 SFDVKD. The CDR3 is CATSDSTGKQETQHF. The CDR3 nucleotides are TGTGCCACCAGTGACAGCACAGGTAAACAAGAGACCCAGCATTTT.

The chain recombines TRBV20-1 with TRBJ2-3, with D unclear. The CDR3 covers 16 residues. V lost 0 bases and J 0 bases, leaving 13 bases between the germline ends. Per germline, CDR1 DFQATT and CDR2 SNEGSKA (reference sequence). CDR3 DNA sequence: TGCAGTGCTAGAGACTTGTCCTTCGCTAGCACAGATACGCAGTATTTT. Its translation: CSARDLSFASTDTQYF.

The chain links TRBV7-3 to TRBJ2-3; TRBD1 or TRBD2 may be the D gene (6 bases each). This CDR3 comprises 13 residues. Looked up from germline, CDR1 is SGHTA and CDR2 is FQGTGA. V was cut by 4 bases and J by 9 bases, with 14 bases left in between. As DNA, the CDR3 is TGTGCCAGCAGCTCAAGGGGGGAGACAACGCAGTATTTT. The encoded protein is CASSSRGETTQYF.

With regard to this clonotype: One end of the junction does not line up with germline, which may come from a read error. CDR3 sequence: CASSLGLAESIYEQYF. The CDR3 DNA follows: TGTGCCAGCAGTTTGGGACTAGCGGAATCTATCTACGAGCAGTACTTC. The genes are TRBV10-3 and TRBJ2-7; 11 positions match TRBD2. Germline loops: CDR1 ENHRY, CDR2 SYGVKD. CDR3 length: 16 residues.

The J gene is TRBJ2-7, the V gene TRBV7-2; D possibly corresponds to TRBD2 (6 bases). The end of the DNA aligns better with TRBJ2-1, so the J call may be wrong. This CDR3 is 15 amino acids long. Germline CDR1 and CDR2: SGHTA and FQGNSA. The CDR3 DNA is TGTGCCAGCAGCCCGACGGGACTGTATAACAATGAGCAGTTCTTC. Protein sequence: CASSPTGLYNNEQFF.

Remarks on this clonotype: An end of the junction differs from the germline gene, which may be a read error. This chain links TRBV5-1 with TRBJ2-7, with a weak D call TRBD1 (6 bases). Germline V gene data show CDR1 as SGHRS and CDR2 as YFSETQ. CDR3 length equals 14 residues. The CDR3 DNA reads as TGCGCCAGCAGCTTGGTAAGGGGGAGCTACGGGCAGTACTTC. It translates to CASSLVRGSYGQYF.

V gene TRBV7-3 combines with J gene TRBJ1-5; a weak D match, TRBD1 (6 bases). The length of the CDR3 is 18 residues. Per the germline V gene, CDR1 is SGHTA and CDR2 is FQGTGA. V was pared by 3 bases and J by 0 bases, with 18 bases between. CDR3 coding DNA: TGTGCCAGCAGCTTGGCCGGGACAAGGAAATATAGCAATCAGCCCCAGCATTTT. Its translation is CASSLAGTRKYSNQPQHF.

This clonotype was found many times. The chain employs TRBV20-1 and TRBJ1-2; 7 positions match TRBD1. J lost 5 bases, V lost 6 bases, and 12 bases had no gene match. This CDR3 spans 14 amino acids. CDR1 and CDR2 (germline): DFQATT, SNEGSKA (reference sequence). For the CDR3, the DNA is TGCAGTGCAATGGACAGGTTTGACTTGTATGGCTACACCTTC. This encodes CSAMDRFDLYGYTF.

This chain uses TRBV11-2 with TRBJ1-4, with TRBD1 as a possible D gene (5 bases). The germline V gene has CDR1 SGHAT and CDR2 FQNNGV. This CDR3 region has 15 residues. Trimming cost V 3 bases and J 7 bases, with 15 bases left between them. In DNA, the CDR3 is TGTGCCAGCAGCTTGGGCTTCGGGACGGTTGAAAAACTGTTTTTT. Protein: CASSLGFGTVEKLFF.

J is TRBJ2-7 and V is TRBV20-1; 9 positions match TRBD2. Trimming took 3 bases from V and 5 from J; bases not matched to a gene: 11. Germline V gives CDR1 DFQATT, CDR2 SNEGSKA (reference sequence). The CDR3 extends over 15 amino acids. CDR3 amino acids: CSASPLAGPSDEQYF. In DNA, the CDR3 is TGCAGTGCTAGTCCACTAGCGGGCCCCTCGGACGAGCAGTACTTC.

This clonotype appeared many times. The chain employs TRBV5-6 and TRBJ2-7; D is possibly TRBD1 (7 bases). Germline values: CDR1 SGHDT, CDR2 YYEEEE. This CDR3 comprises 15 residues. V lost 4 bases, J lost 3 bases, and 17 bases lay in between. The CDR3 DNA is TGTGCCAGCAGCCCGGTAGGAGGGACAGTCTACGAGCAGTACTTC. Its translation is CASSPVGGTVYEQYF.

Many counts were recorded for this clonotype. The V and J genes are TRBV6-1 and TRBJ2-7; D remains unclear. Germline CDR1 is MNHNS and CDR2 is SASEGT. This CDR3 comprises 13 residues. Trimming pared 4 bases from V and 5 bases from J, leaving 12 bases between. CDR3 bases: TGTGCCAGCAGTGCCTTTATTATTCACGAGCAGTACTTC. Amino acids: CASSAFIIHEQYF.

V usage is TRBV10-3 and J usage is TRBJ1-6; D gene unclear. The CDR3 runs 15 residues. With 3 bases removed from V and 4 bases from J, the gap between germline ends came to 10 bases. The V gene's germline CDR1 is ENHRY and CDR2 SYGVKD. The CDR3 DNA is TGTGCCATCAGTGAACGGACGGGATATAATTCACCCCTCCACTTT. Translation: CAISERTGYNSPLHF.

The J gene is TRBJ2-7, the V gene TRBV11-2; D unclear. The germline CDR1 and CDR2 sequences are SGHAT and FQNNGV. The CDR3 is 13 amino acids. Trimming left V 5 bases short and J 6 bases short, with 14 bases between. The CDR3 nucleotides read TGTGCCAGCAGCGGTCATGACGTGAGCGAGCAGTACTTC. Translating gives CASSGHDVSEQYF.

In its sample, this clonotype was seen a few times. The junction differs from germline at one of its ends, possibly a read error. The V call is TRBV5-1, the J call TRBJ1-4; 10 bases are a match to TRBD1. This CDR3 has 16 amino acids. Germline V lookup: CDR1 SGHRS, CDR2 YFSETQ. In nucleotides, the CDR3 is TGTGCCAGCAGCGCCACCCGACAGGGGGCTTTAGAAAAACTGTTTTTT. Its protein is CASSATRQGALEKLFF.

This clonotype was counted a few times. The rearrangement joins TRBV29-1 to TRBJ2-7; 9 bases match TRBD2. The trim removed 7 bases at V and 3 bases at J, leaving 16 bases unmatched. Germline lookup yields CDR1 SQVTM and CDR2 ANQGSEA. The CDR3 length is 16 residues. The CDR3 here is CSAGSAAGGTRYEQYF. CDR3 nucleotide sequence: TGCAGCGCGGGATCCGCAGCGGGAGGAACTCGCTACGAGCAGTACTTC.